Listed below are T cell receptor beta chains from one sample, sequenced in a study of blood T cell repertoires in COVID-19. TCRdb's copy holds only in-frame clones and misses some; the assay was immunoSEQ multiplex PCR. The table lists roughly 260,000 clones, 80% to 90% of them singletons, with less than 3% in the top ten. Material: peripheral blood. The receptors originated from a woman between 50 and 59 years old with acute or convalescent COVID-19. CDR3s include the opening cysteine and the closing phenylalanine or tryptophan. D genes are given only for firm matches. The size of a clone is reported for some rows only, either as once, few or many, or as a class for expanded clones.

>TRBV4-3|TRBJ2-7|.|.
TGCGCCAGCAGCCAAGATTTCGGGTACGAGCAGTACTTC
CASSQDFGYEQYF
>TRBV5-4|TRBJ1-4|.|.
TGTGCCAGCAGCGGAACAGGGTCTGAAAAACTGTTTTTT
CASSGTGSEKLFF
>TRBV18|TRBJ2-7|.|.
TGTGCCAGCTCACTCGAGCGTTTGGACGAGCAGTACTTC
CASSLERLDEQYF
>TRBV15|TRBJ2-7|.|TRBD2
TGTGCCACCAGCAGAGGGACTAGCGGCACCTACGAGCAGTACTTC
CATSRGTSGTYEQYF
>TRBV19|TRBJ1-4|.|.
TGTGCCAGTAGTCAGACCGTCGAGAGAGGTGAAAAACTGTTTTTT
CASSQTVERGEKLFF
>TRBV9|TRBJ2-7|.|TRBD1
TGTGCCAGCAGCGATGGACAGGGCTATGACGAGCAGTACTTC
CASSDGQGYDEQYF
>TRBV7-3|TRBJ2-3|.|.
TGTGCCACTTCCCCCGGGGTAACTAGCACAGATACGCAGTATTTT
CATSPGVTSTDTQYF
>TRBV5-1|TRBJ1-5|.|TRBD1
TGCGCCAGCAGCCCAGGACAGGGGGATAGCAATCAGCCCCAGCATTTT
CASSPGQGDSNQPQHF
>TRBV6-5|TRBJ2-1|.|TRBD1
TGTGCCAGCAGTCTAACAGGGGAACGGCAGTTCTTC
CASSLTGERQFF
>TRBV19|TRBJ1-1|.|TRBD1
TGTGCCAGTAGTCCGAGGACAGGGCGCATGAACACTGAAGCTTTCTTT
CASSPRTGRMNTEAFF
>TRBV6-5|TRBJ2-7|.|TRBD1
TGTGCCAGCACCCGGGACAGGGTCAACGAGCAGTACTTC
CASTRDRVNEQYF
>TRBV7-2|TRBJ1-5|few|.
TGTGCCAGCAGATTCGGGAGTGGGAGTCACCAGCATTTT
CASRFGSGSHQHF
>TRBV9|TRBJ2-3|.|.
TGTGCCAGCAGCGCGGGAGAACAGGAATACAGAGATACGCAGTATTTT
CASSAGEQEYRDTQYF
>TRBV5-1|TRBJ2-7|few|TRBD1
TGCGCCAGCAGAAACCAAGGGGGCGACGAGCAGTACTTC
CASRNQGGDEQYF
>TRBV7-2|TRBJ2-7|.|.
TGTGCCAGCAGCTTAGGGGGGGGCAGGGGAGGTGAGCAGTACTTC
CASSLGGGRGGEQYF
>TRBV7-9|TRBJ1-1|.|.
TGTGCCAGCAGCCCTAACCCAGGGGCCTCTGAAGCTTTCTTT
CASSPNPGASEAFF
>TRBV6-6|TRBJ1-1|.|TRBD1
TGTGCCAGCAAGGAAGGGGGCGGGACTGAAGCTTTCTTT
CASKEGGGTEAFF
>TRBV28|TRBJ1-2|.|.
TGTGCCAGCAGTTTCAGGGCGGGCTACACCTTC
CASSFRAGYTF
>TRBV7-2|TRBJ2-2|.|TRBD1
TGTGCCAGCAGCCCAGGGGGCTCGGTCACCGGGGAGCTGTTTTTT
CASSPGGSVTGELFF
>TRBV28|TRBJ2-1|.|.
TGTGCCAGCAGTAGCAGGGGCGTACGGAACAATGAGCAGTTCTTC
CASSSRGVRNNEQFF
>TRBV6-5|TRBJ1-5|once|.
TGTGCCAGCAGCCCGACAGGATATAGCAATCAGCCCCAGCATTTT
CASSPTGYSNQPQHF
>TRBV30|TRBJ1-4|.|.
TGTGCCTGGACAGGGGTCAACTATGAAAAACTGTTTTTT
CAWTGVNYEKLFF
>TRBV4-1|TRBJ2-7|.|TRBD1
TGCGCCAGCAGCCAAGGGGACAGGGCTCACTACGAGCAGTACTTC
CASSQGDRAHYEQYF
>TRBV5-6|TRBJ2-3|once|.
TGTGCCAGCAGGTCGGCGGCTGATACGCAGTATTTT
CASRSAADTQYF
>TRBV19|TRBJ1-5|.|.
TGTGCCAGTAGCGATCGGGGGGCGATTCAGCCCCAGCATTTT
CASSDRGAIQPQHF
>TRBV5-1|TRBJ2-2|.|TRBD1
TGCGCCAGCAGCTTGGCCGGGACAGATATCACCGGGGAGCTGTTTTTT
CASSLAGTDITGELFF
>TRBV19|TRBJ1-1|.|TRBD1
TGTGCCAGTAGTCCCCCGGACAGGGGGAGTACTGAAGCTTTCTTT
CASSPPDRGSTEAFF
>TRBV7-9|TRBJ1-1|.|.
TGTGCCAGCAGTTCCCAAGCGAACACTGAAGCTTTCTTT
CASSSQANTEAFF